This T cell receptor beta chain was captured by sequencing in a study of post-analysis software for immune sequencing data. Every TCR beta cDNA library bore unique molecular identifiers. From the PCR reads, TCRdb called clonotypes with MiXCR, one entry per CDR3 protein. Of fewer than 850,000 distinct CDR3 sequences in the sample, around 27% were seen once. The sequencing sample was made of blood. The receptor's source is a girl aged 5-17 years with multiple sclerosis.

DNA of the CDR3: TGTGCCAGCAGCCTTCGGACAGGGTCGAGCGAAAAACTGTTTTTT. It is translated as CASSLRTGSSEKLFF. This chain connects TRBV3-1 to TRBJ1-4; 8 positions agree with TRBD1. Germline V gene data show CDR1 as LGHDT and CDR2 as YNNKEL (reference sequence). V shed 4 bases and J 8 bases; nucleotides not matched to a gene: 9. The CDR3 spans 15 residues.